Sequencing of this TCR beta chain was carried out in a study of shared clonotypes between healthy human individuals. Sequencing was performed with immunoSEQ multiplex PCR; in TCRdb, only in-frame clones are kept and a portion is missing. The table has about 1.1 million clones, 77% seen once. Germline V gives CDR1 LNHNV, CDR2 YYDKDF (reference sequence). The CDR3 contains 13 residues. V lost 9 bases to trimming and J lost 1 base; unmatched junction nucleotides: 4. The source is a man between 18 and 29 years old in good health. Some clones in this sample may be carry-over from other donors' samples. The chain has TRBV15 and TRBJ2-5; TRBD2 aligns across 8 bases. Sequencing used memory CD4+ T cells from PBMCs. Documented subset: CD45RA-negative fraction. This CDR3 is CATQLAVQETQYF. For the CDR3, the DNA is TGTGCCACACAACTAGCGGTCCAAGAGACCCAGTACTTC.